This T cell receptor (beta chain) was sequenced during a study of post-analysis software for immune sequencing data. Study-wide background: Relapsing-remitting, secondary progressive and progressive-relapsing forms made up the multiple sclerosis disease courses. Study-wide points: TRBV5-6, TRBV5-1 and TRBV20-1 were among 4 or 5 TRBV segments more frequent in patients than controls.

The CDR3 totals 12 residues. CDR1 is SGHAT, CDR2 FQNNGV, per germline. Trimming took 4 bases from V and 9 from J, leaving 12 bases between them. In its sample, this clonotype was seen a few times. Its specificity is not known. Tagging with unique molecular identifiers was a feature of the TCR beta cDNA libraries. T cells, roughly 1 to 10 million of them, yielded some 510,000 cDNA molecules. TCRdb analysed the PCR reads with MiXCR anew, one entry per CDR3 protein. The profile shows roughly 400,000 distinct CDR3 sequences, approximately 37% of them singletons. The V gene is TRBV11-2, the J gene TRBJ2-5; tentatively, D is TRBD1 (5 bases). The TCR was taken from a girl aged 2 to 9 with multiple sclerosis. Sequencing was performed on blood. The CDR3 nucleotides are TGTGCCAGCAGCTCCAGGGTTAGGGCCCAGTACTTC. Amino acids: CASSSRVRAQYF.